Presented here are 6 T cell receptor beta chains from one specimen sequenced in a study of blood T cells in healthy people across ages. Primed by a sample-barcoded 5' primer and a J-beta primer mix, a second PCR proceeded for roughly 7 to 11 cycles. Via MiXCR, TCRdb re-called the 5' RACE reads, giving one row per CDR3 protein. The table shows some 1,800,000 distinct CDR3 sequences, with about 39% occurring only once. Sequenced sample: blood. All receptors derive from a human donor in good health.

With respect to this clonotype: Just one base apart from a much larger clone, this may be a read error. The J gene is TRBJ2-1, the V gene TRBV4-2; D gene ambiguous. Trimming took 1 base from V and 12 from J, leaving 7 bases between them. The CDR3 has 11 amino acids. Germline lookup yields CDR1 LGHNA and CDR2 YNFKEQ. The CDR3 reads CASSQVHGQFF. Written as DNA, the CDR3 is TGTGCCAGCAGCCAAGTGCATGGGCAGTTCTTC.

This clonotype was observed a few times. The chain combines TRBV24-1 with TRBJ2-3; 8 bases map to TRBD2. From germline, CDR1 is KGHDR and CDR2 SFDVKD. V was clipped by 3 bases and J by 4 bases; unmatched bases: 5. The CDR3 is made up of 15 amino acids. CDR3 sequence reads: CATSDPGGAADTQYF. CDR3 nucleotides: TGTGCCACCAGTGATCCCGGGGGGGCGGCAGATACGCAGTATTTT.

The chain recombines TRBV20-1 with TRBJ1-2, with D hard to call. The CDR3 contains 13 residues. The V end lost 0 bases, the J end lost 3 bases, and 8 bases lay between the germline ends. CDR1 and CDR2 from the germline V gene are DFQATT and SNEGSKA (reference sequence). The DNA of the CDR3 is TGCAGTGCTAGAGATATGCGGGACTATGGCTACACCTTC. Translation gives CSARDMRDYGYTF.

This rearrangement joins TRBV9 to TRBJ1-2; 11 bases are a match to TRBD1. CDR1 is SGDLS, CDR2 YYNGEE, per germline. The CDR3 is made up of 19 amino acids. The junction had 21 bases not matched to a gene; V was cut back by 4 bases and J by 7 bases. Here the CDR3 reads CASSPPGALGQGELGGYTF. DNA for the CDR3: TGTGCCAGCAGCCCCCCAGGCGCCTTGGGACAGGGGGAATTAGGTGGCTACACCTTC.

The chain joins TRBV28 to TRBJ2-5, with TRBD2 matching over 11 bases. After removal of 5 bases from V and 8 bases from J, the junction contained 7 bases not matched to a gene. Germline CDR1 MDHEN, CDR2 SYDVKM. This CDR3 spans 14 amino acids. CDR3 nucleotides: TGTGCCAGCAGTAGACCGGGACTAGCGGATACCCAGTACTTC. It encodes CASSRPGLADTQYF.

This clonotype occurred a few times. This sequence joins TRBV2 and TRBJ2-1; D is possibly TRBD2 (5 bases). The germline V gene encodes CDR1 SNHLY and CDR2 FYNNEI. The CDR3 extends over 14 amino acids. V was cut by 7 bases and J by 0 bases, with 10 bases left in between. The CDR3, as DNA: TGTGCCAGCAAGCGGATCAGCTCCTACAATGAGCAGTTCTTC. This translates into CASKRISSYNEQFF.